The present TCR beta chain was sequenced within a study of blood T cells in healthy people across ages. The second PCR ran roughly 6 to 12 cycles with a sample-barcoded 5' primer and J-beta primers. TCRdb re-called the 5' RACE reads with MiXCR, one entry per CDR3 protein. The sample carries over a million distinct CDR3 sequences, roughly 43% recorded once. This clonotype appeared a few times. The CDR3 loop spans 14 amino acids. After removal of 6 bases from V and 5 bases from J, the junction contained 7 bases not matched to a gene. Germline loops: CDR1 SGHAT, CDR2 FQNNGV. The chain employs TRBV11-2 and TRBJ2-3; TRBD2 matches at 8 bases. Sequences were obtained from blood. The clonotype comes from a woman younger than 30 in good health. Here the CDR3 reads CASRAIAGKDTQYF. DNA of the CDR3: TGTGCCAGCAGGGCAATAGCGGGGAAAGATACGCAGTATTTT.